Following are 25 T cell receptor beta chains from one sample sequenced in a study of CD8 T cells in ankylosing spondylitis. One entry per CDR3 protein, called by TCRdb with MiXCR from the 5' RACE reads. The table includes about 130,000 distinct CDR3 sequences, 6% to 8.5% detected once. What was sequenced was blood, either unsorted or a sorted T cell fraction (not recorded which). Receptors originate from a female donor with ankylosing spondylitis or in good health (not recorded which).

This clonotype was recorded at least ten times. V is TRBV3-1 and J is TRBJ1-2; D possibly corresponds to TRBD1 (6 bases). Germline V gene sequence: CDR1 LGHDT, CDR2 YNNKEL (reference sequence). With 4 bases removed from V and 8 bases from J, the gap between germline ends came to 20 bases. The CDR3 totals 15 residues. CDR3 sequence (DNA): TGTGCCAGCAGCCCCGTCCGAGCAGGGGATGAAGGCTACACCTTC. Residues: CASSPVRAGDEGYTF.

In its sample, this clonotype was seen many times. V gene TRBV30 combines with J gene TRBJ1-2; D unresolved. The V end lost 3 bases, the J end lost 7 bases, and 6 bases lay between the germline ends. CDR1 and CDR2 from the germline V gene are GTSNPN and SVGIG (reference sequence). There are 10 residues in the CDR3. CDR3 in DNA: TGTGCCTGGAGCACCAGTGGCTACACCTTC. Translation: CAWSTSGYTF.

In its sample, this clonotype was seen a few times. The gene calls are TRBV18 and TRBJ2-7; TRBD1 matches at 8 bases. V was pared by 2 bases and J by 5 bases, with 20 bases of the junction left unmatched. Germline CDR1 and CDR2: KGHSH and LQKENI. The CDR3 sequence is 19 residues long. The CDR3 region has the DNA TGTGCCAGCTCACCATCTCCGGGGCAGGGGGCGTTGGCTAGCCACGAGCAGTACTTC. This translates into CASSPSPGQGALASHEQYF.

This clonotype has at least ten counts. The genes are TRBV20-1 and TRBJ1-1; possibly TRBD1 for D (5 bases). CDR1 is DFQATT and CDR2 is SNEGSKA in the germline V gene (reference sequence). The CDR3 extends over 13 amino acids. The V end was cut by 2 bases, the J end by 7 bases, with 14 bases between. The CDR3 nucleotides read TGCAGTGCTAGACGGGGCGAACAAAGTGAAGCTTTCTTT. Its protein is CSARRGEQSEAFF.

This clonotype has at least ten counts. This rearrangement joins TRBV7-8 to TRBJ2-1, with 12 bases that match TRBD2. J gave up 2 bases and V 1 base, and 6 bases lay outside the gene matches. Germline V gene sequence: CDR1 SGHVS, CDR2 FQNEAQ. This CDR3 is 18 amino acids long. The CDR3 loop reads CASSLGLAGGLPYNEQFF. The CDR3 nucleotides read TGTGCCAGCAGCTTAGGGCTAGCGGGGGGGCTACCCTACAATGAGCAGTTCTTC.

The V gene is TRBV7-2, the J gene TRBJ1-2; D call uncertain. The CDR3 runs 13 residues. Germline loops: CDR1 SGHTA, CDR2 FQGNSA. Trimming cost V 1 base and J 6 bases, with 9 bases left between them. The CDR3 nucleotides read TGTGCCAGCAGCTTAGGGCCCGGGGATGGCTACACCTTC. Amino acid sequence: CASSLGPGDGYTF.

This clonotype came up many times. V and J are TRBV7-8 and TRBJ1-3; 8 bases fit TRBD1. Trimming at V came to 2 bases and at J to 4 bases, leaving 7 bases not matched to a gene. The CDR3 consists of 16 residues. CDR1 SGHVS and CDR2 FQNEAQ come from the germline V gene. CDR3 in amino acids: CASSLIPGQEGNTIYF. In DNA form, the CDR3 reads TGTGCCAGCAGCTTAATACCGGGACAGGAAGGAAACACCATATATTTT. Drawing the rest from reference TRBV7-8 and TRBJ1-3, the complete variable domain is GAGVSQSPRYKVAKRGQDVALRCDPISGHVSLFWYQQALGQGPEFLTYFQNEAQLDKSGLPSDRFFAERPEGSVSTLKIQRTQQEDSAVYLCASSLIPGQEGNTIYFGEGSWLTVV.

The chain combines TRBV6-1 with TRBJ2-6, with D perhaps matching TRBD1 (5 bases). The CDR3 runs to 14 residues. V gave up 7 bases and J gave up 2 bases, with 9 bases separating them. Germline lookup yields CDR1 MNHNS and CDR2 SASEGT. CDR3 in DNA: TGTGCCAGCAATATCAGGGCTGGGGCCAACGTCCTGACTTTC. This gives the protein CASNIRAGANVLTF.

The rearrangement links TRBV29-1 to TRBJ1-1; 7 bases are shared with TRBD1. The V segment lost 5 bases and the J segment 12 bases; nucleotides outside the gene matches: 21. Germline CDR1 reads SQVTM; CDR2 reads ANQGSEA. This CDR3 has 15 amino acids. The CDR3 spells CSVTSPGQRTGNTFF. The CDR3 bases are TGCAGCGTTACATCTCCGGGACAGAGGACAGGAAACACTTTCTTT. Full variable domain (missing parts from reference TRBV29-1 and TRBJ1-1): SAVISQKPSRDICQRGTSLTIQCQVDSQVTMMFWYRQQPGQSLTLIATANQGSEATYESGFVIDKFPISRPNLTFSTLTVSNMSPEDSSIYLCSVTSPGQRTGNTFFGQGTRLTVV.

This clonotype was seen many times. This chain joins TRBV9 and TRBJ1-1, with D tentatively TRBD1 (6 bases). The V end lost 3 bases, the J end lost 1 base, and 19 bases lay between the germline ends. Germline CDR1 and CDR2: SGDLS and YYNGEE. The CDR3 spans 17 residues. The CDR3 DNA reads as TGTGCCAGCAGCGAGGGGGGGGCAGCGAAACGGAACACTGAAGCTTTCTTT. Protein sequence: CASSEGGAAKRNTEAFF.

The chain employs TRBV5-5 and TRBJ1-3; a possible D gene is TRBD1 (5 bases). CDR3 length: 15 amino acids. In germline, CDR1 is SGHKS, CDR2 YYEKEE (reference sequence). The germline V and J ends were trimmed by 2 bases and 1 base, with 10 bases remaining between them. CDR3 protein: CASSFDGGSGNTIYF. In DNA form, the CDR3 reads TGTGCCAGCAGCTTTGACGGGGGTTCTGGAAACACCATATATTTT.

This clonotype has at least ten counts. This chain uses TRBV5-1 with TRBJ2-2; 8 bases are a match to TRBD1. Germline trimming cut 4 bases from V and 5 bases from J; bases unmatched to any gene: 10. The germline CDR1 and CDR2 sequences are SGHRS and YFSETQ. This CDR3 contains 16 residues. CDR3 DNA sequence: TGCGCCAGCAGCCCAATCAGGGGGCGACGAACCGGGGAGCTGTTTTTT. Protein: CASSPIRGRRTGELFF.

This chain links TRBV3-1 with TRBJ2-3; D is undetermined. V lost 0 bases to trimming and J lost 4 bases, with 8 bases between them. Looked up from germline, CDR1 is LGHDT and CDR2 is YNNKEL (reference sequence). This CDR3 has 14 amino acids. The CDR3 DNA reads TGTGCCAGCAGCCAAGAAACTTCTCCAGATACGCAGTATTTT. Its protein product is CASSQETSPDTQYF.

This clonotype was counted at least ten times. The chain joins TRBV14 to TRBJ2-1; D might be TRBD2 (5 bases). The CDR3 covers 17 residues. V was clipped by 0 bases and J by 2 bases, with 14 bases between them. The germline gives CDR1 SGHDN, CDR2 FVKESK. The CDR3 nucleotides read TGTGCCAGCAGCCAAGATCGAGGGAGCATCACCTACAATGAGCAGTTCTTC. It is translated as CASSQDRGSITYNEQFF.

This clonotype was seen ten or more times. V is TRBV9 and J is TRBJ1-6; TRBD1 might be the D (5 bases). In germline, CDR1 is SGDLS, CDR2 YYNGEE. V dropped 0 bases and J dropped 6 bases, with 7 bases sitting between them. The CDR3 sequence is 14 residues long. Written as DNA, the CDR3 is TGTGCCAGCAGCGTAGGCAGGGTTAATTCACCCCTCCACTTT. As protein: CASSVGRVNSPLHF.

This clonotype was seen ten or more times. The chain combines TRBV10-3 with TRBJ2-7; D remains unclear. This CDR3 is built from 11 residues. Looked up from germline, CDR1 is ENHRY and CDR2 is SYGVKD. V lost 3 bases, J lost 4 bases, and 4 bases lay in between. The CDR3 spells CAISDEYEQYF. The CDR3 nucleotides read TGTGCCATCAGTGATGAGTACGAGCAGTACTTC.

This clonotype was recorded at least ten times. This chain uses TRBV12-3 or TRBV12-4 with TRBJ1-3; D call uncertain. The CDR3 runs 14 residues. V dropped 3 bases and J dropped 0 bases, with 6 bases sitting between them. The CDR3, as DNA: TGTGCCAGCAGTTTCACTGTCTCTGGAAACACCATATATTTT. Translated, it gives CASSFTVSGNTIYF.

This clonotype was recorded many times. This sequence joins TRBV29-1 and TRBJ1-1; D is unresolved. CDR1 is SQVTM and CDR2 is ANQGSEA in the germline V gene. V was trimmed by 4 bases and J by 2 bases, leaving 8 bases between them. This CDR3 is 12 amino acids long. The CDR3 spells CSVVPTNTEAFF. The CDR3 nucleotides read TGCAGCGTTGTTCCGACAAACACTGAAGCTTTCTTT.

The chain carries TRBV7-2 and TRBJ2-3; either TRBD1 or TRBD2 may fit D (5 bases each). Looked up from germline, CDR1 is SGHTA and CDR2 is FQGNSA. V was cut by 2 bases and J by 2 bases, with 8 bases left in between. This CDR3 region has 14 residues. The CDR3 nucleotides read TGTGCCAGCAGCTTAAACGGGGCCACAGATACGCAGTATTTT. As protein: CASSLNGATDTQYF.

V gene TRBV30 combines with J gene TRBJ1-2, with D tentatively TRBD1 (5 bases). With 1 base removed from V and 8 bases from J, the gap between germline ends came to 11 bases. Germline CDR1 reads GTSNPN; CDR2 reads SVGIG (reference sequence). The CDR3 spans 12 residues. This chain's CDR3 is CAWSGLGGGYTF. The CDR3 coding sequence is TGTGCCTGGAGTGGACTGGGGGGGGGCTACACCTTC.

This clonotype was counted at least ten times. The gene calls are TRBV29-1 and TRBJ2-3; D is unclear. The CDR3 has 12 amino acids. V was pared by 5 bases and J by 1 base, with 7 bases between. Germline V lookup: CDR1 SQVTM, CDR2 ANQGSEA. The CDR3: CSVSGGTDTQYF. The CDR3 DNA sequence: TGCAGCGTTTCTGGGGGCACAGATACGCAGTATTTT.

The chain recombines TRBV28 with TRBJ2-1; 7 bases match TRBD1. In germline, CDR1 is MDHEN, CDR2 SYDVKM. The CDR3 has 19 residues. V was pared by 6 bases and J by 7 bases, with 24 bases of the junction left unmatched. The CDR3 sequence: CASSLPETGFRWRQNEQFF. CDR3 DNA sequence: TGTGCCAGCAGCCTCCCGGAGACAGGGTTTCGTTGGCGGCAAAATGAGCAGTTCTTC.

Ten or more counts support this clonotype. The chain links TRBV4-2 to TRBJ2-2, with D hard to call. Germline V gene sequence: CDR1 LGHNA, CDR2 YNFKEQ. The V and J ends lost 3 bases and 0 bases respectively, with 11 bases between them. CDR3 length equals 16 residues. CDR3 sequence: CASSQEAPANTGELFF. CDR3 nucleotides: TGTGCCAGCAGCCAGGAAGCCCCCGCGAACACCGGGGAGCTGTTTTTT.

The sample holds a few counts of this clonotype. The chain joins TRBV5-5 to TRBJ2-2; D possibly uses TRBD1 or TRBD2 (5 bases each). The CDR3 is 14 residues long. Trimming stripped 3 bases from V and 4 bases from J, with 10 bases between. Germline V gene lookup returns CDR1 SGHKS and CDR2 YYEKEE (reference sequence). The DNA of the CDR3 is TGTGCCAGCAGCTCGGGGCTCCCCACCGGGGAGCTGTTTTTT. Its translation is CASSSGLPTGELFF.

There are many counts of this clonotype. The chain uses TRBV5-1 and TRBJ2-2; TRBD2 might be the D (7 bases). Trimming left V 3 bases short and J 6 bases short, with 15 bases between. The CDR3 extends over 15 amino acids. Looked up from germline, CDR1 is SGHRS and CDR2 is YFSETQ. The CDR3 DNA follows: TGCGCCAGCAGCTCGGGGGGCCTCGGGGCCGGGGAGCTGTTTTTT. This translates into CASSSGGLGAGELFF. Drawing the rest from reference TRBV5-1 and TRBJ2-2, the complete variable domain is KAGVTQTPRYLIKTRGQQVTLSCSPISGHRSVSWYQQTPGQGLQFLFEYFSETQRNKGNFPGRFSGRQFSNSRSEMNVSTLELGDSALYLCASSSGGLGAGELFFGEGSRLTVL.